This T cell receptor beta chain stems from a study of OX40 agonist ivuxolimab in advanced cancers. Only in-frame clones appear in the TCRdb table, and some are missing; sequencing was by immunoSEQ multiplex PCR. Of 90,000 or so clones in the sample, more than 75% were seen once. The CDR3 runs 15 residues. The germline CDR1 and CDR2 sequences are SGHRS and YFSETQ. The V and J ends lost 4 bases and 2 bases, in that order; junction bases with no gene match: 8. This TCR came from an adult with an advanced solid tumor such as melanoma, head and neck, liver or kidney cancer. This chain connects TRBV5-1 to TRBJ2-7, with 8 bases matching TRBD2. Sequenced here: CD4+ or CD8+ T cells sorted from blood, sampled in a trial of the OX40 agonist ivuxolimab. The CDR3 sequence is CASSLAAGETYEQYF. The CDR3 DNA reads TGCGCCAGCAGCCTTGCAGCGGGGGAGACCTACGAGCAGTACTTC.